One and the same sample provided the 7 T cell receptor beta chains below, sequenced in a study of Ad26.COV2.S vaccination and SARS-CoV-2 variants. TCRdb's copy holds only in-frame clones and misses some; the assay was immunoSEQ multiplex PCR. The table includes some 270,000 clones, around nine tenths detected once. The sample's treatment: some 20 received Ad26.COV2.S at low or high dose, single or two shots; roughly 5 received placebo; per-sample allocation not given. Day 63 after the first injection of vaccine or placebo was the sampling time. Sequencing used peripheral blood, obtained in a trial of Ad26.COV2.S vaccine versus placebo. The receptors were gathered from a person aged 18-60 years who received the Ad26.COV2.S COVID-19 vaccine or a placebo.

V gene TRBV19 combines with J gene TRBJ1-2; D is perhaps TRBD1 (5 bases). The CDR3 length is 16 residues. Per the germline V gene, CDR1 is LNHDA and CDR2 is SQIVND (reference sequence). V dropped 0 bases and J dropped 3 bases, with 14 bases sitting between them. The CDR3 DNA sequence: TGTGCCAGTAGTATAGAGCACCTGGACAACCACTATGGCTACACCTTC. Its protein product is CASSIEHLDNHYGYTF.

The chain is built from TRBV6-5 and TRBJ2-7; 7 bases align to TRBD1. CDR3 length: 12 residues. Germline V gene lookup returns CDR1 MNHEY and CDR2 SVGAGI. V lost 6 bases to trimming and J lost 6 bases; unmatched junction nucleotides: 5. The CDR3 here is CASRENRGEQYF. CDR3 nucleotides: TGTGCCAGCAGGGAGAACAGGGGCGAGCAGTACTTC.

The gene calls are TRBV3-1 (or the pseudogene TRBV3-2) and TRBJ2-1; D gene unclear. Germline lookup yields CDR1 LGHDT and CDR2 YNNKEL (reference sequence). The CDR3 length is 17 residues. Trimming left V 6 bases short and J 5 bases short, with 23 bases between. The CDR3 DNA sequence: TGTGCCAGCAGTCCCGGTGCAGGCGGTAGAATAAACAATGAGCAGTTCTTC. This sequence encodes CASSPGAGGRINNEQFF.

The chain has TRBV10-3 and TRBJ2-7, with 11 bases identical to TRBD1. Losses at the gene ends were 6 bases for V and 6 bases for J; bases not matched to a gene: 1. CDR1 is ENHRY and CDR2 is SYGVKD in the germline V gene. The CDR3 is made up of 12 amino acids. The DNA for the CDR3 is TGTGCCATCAGGGGACAGGGGGTCGAGCAGTACGTC. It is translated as CAIRGQGVEQYV.

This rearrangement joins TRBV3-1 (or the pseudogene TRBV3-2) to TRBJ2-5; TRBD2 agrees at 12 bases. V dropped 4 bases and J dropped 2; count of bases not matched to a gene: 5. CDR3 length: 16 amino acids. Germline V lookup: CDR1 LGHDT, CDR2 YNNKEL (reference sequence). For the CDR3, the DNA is TGTGCCAGCAGCCTTTCGACTAGCGGGGGACAAGAGACCCAGTACTTC. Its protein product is CASSLSTSGGQETQYF.

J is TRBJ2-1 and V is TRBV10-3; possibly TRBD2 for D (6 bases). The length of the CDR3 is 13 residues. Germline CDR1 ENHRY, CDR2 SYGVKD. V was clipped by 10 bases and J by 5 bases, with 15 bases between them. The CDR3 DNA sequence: TGTGCCAACGCCGGGACTCCGAACAATGAGCAGTTCTTC. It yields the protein CANAGTPNNEQFF.

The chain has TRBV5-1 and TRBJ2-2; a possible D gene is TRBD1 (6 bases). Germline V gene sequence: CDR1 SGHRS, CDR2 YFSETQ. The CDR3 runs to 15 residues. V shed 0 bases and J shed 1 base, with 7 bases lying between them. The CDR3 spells CASSLVTGNTGELFF. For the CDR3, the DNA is TGCGCCAGCAGCTTGGTGACAGGGAACACCGGGGAGCTGTTTTTT.